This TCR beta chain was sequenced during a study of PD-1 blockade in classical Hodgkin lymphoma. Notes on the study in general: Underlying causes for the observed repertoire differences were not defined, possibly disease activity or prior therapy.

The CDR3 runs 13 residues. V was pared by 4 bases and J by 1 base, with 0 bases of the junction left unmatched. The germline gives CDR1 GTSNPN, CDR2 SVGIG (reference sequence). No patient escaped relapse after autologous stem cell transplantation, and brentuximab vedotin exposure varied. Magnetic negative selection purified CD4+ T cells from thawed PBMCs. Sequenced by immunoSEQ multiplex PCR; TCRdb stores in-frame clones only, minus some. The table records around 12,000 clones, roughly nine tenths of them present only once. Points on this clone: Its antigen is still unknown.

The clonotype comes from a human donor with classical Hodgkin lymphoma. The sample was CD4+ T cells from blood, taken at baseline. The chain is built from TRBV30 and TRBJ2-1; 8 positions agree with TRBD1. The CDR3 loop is CAWNRGSYNEQFF. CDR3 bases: TGTGCCTGGAACAGGGGGTCCTACAATGAGCAGTTCTTC.